One sample yielded the 4 T cell receptor beta chains listed below, sequenced in a study of regulatory T cells in long-lasting Graves disease (dated by TCRdb to about 2021). Preparation of the library involved multiplex PCR. The instrument given in TCRdb is Illumina HiSeq 4000. To build TCR beta libraries, CDR3 regions were amplified by Arm-PCR using iRepertoire HTBI primers. Starting from the raw public reads, TCRdb applied fastp trimming at Q25, assembled clones with MiXCR and retained in-frame beta chains. Here each entry gathers all rows of one CDR3 protein and keeps the most common genes and DNA. The sample has roughly 520,000 distinct CDR3 sequences on record, approximately 12% of them singletons. The top ten clonotypes cover approximately 9.6% of the sample. The sample's time point label, decoded: newly diagnosed GD, antithyroid drugs for less than 3 months. For both TCR sequencing and RNA sequencing, RNA was extracted from PBMCs using TRIzol.

These same data were also listed under a study on T cells in Graves' hyperthyroidism and ophthalmopathy.

The specimen was peripheral blood mononuclear cells (PBMCs), collected at new diagnosis, from a patient treated with antithyroid drugs. The receptors derive from a woman under 40 with Graves disease. Donor details come from another sample of the same person, matched by shared clones.

This clonotype occurred many times. The V gene is TRBV18, the J gene TRBJ2-1; 14 nucleotides align to TRBD2. CDR3 length: 17 amino acids. Trimming took 3 bases from V and 2 from J; bases not matched to a gene: 3. Germline-derived CDR1 and CDR2 are KGHSH and LQKENI. CDR3 nucleotide sequence: TGTGCCAGCTCACCGACTAGCGGGAGGGCCGCCTACAATGAGCAGTTCTTC. As protein: CASSPTSGRAAYNEQFF.

The sample holds a few counts of this clonotype. This chain uses TRBV7-9 with TRBJ1-6; 7 bases match TRBD1. After removal of 7 bases from V and 0 bases from J, the junction contained 6 bases not matched to a gene. CDR3 length: 16 amino acids. Germline-derived CDR1 and CDR2 are SEHNR and FQNEAQ (reference sequence). This CDR3 is CASIQGGSSYNSPLHF. CDR3 nucleotide sequence: TGTGCCAGCATTCAGGGGGGGAGCTCCTATAATTCACCCCTCCACTTT.

This clonotype came up many times. For the CDR3, the DNA is TGTGCCAGCAGTGAAGGACAGGGGGCAGGGTTCTACGAGCAGTACTTC. As protein: CASSEGQGAGFYEQYF. This chain joins TRBV2 and TRBJ2-7; 10 positions agree with TRBD1. Germline loops: CDR1 SNHLY, CDR2 FYNNEI. The CDR3 totals 16 residues. Trimming removed 1 base from V and 3 bases from J; junction bases left unmatched: 6.

This clonotype was observed a handful of times. V gene TRBV5-4 combines with J gene TRBJ2-7; D not resolved. The CDR3 runs 15 residues. The germline gives CDR1 SGHNT, CDR2 YYREEE (reference sequence). The V and J ends lost 4 bases and 3 bases respectively, with 17 bases between them. The CDR3 DNA reads as TGTGCCAGCAGCCAGACCGGCACCAAAAACTACGAGCAGTACTTC. This translates into CASSQTGTKNYEQYF.